These T cell receptor beta chains were read from a single sample in a study of T cells in Graves' hyperthyroidism and ophthalmopathy. Each CDR3 protein gets one entry after TCRdb re-called the multiplex PCR reads with MiXCR. The sample records 500,000 or so distinct CDR3 sequences, over 15% being singletons. The source material was blood. Receptors were obtained from a woman aged 18-29 years with Graves' ophthalmopathy. Both conserved end residues are part of each CDR3. A D gene is named only where the DNA matches it firmly. Clone size appears in some rows only: once, few, many, or a class for an expanded clone.

-,TRBV6-2/TRBV6-3,TRBJ2-7,TRBD2,TGTGCCAGCAGTTACGGGACTACCGAGCAGTACTTC,CASSYGTTEQYF
-,TRBV7-3,TRBJ2-1,TRBD2,TGTGCCAGCAGCTGGGCGGGAGGGCGCTACAATGAGCAGTTCTTC,CASSWAGGRYNEQFF
-,TRBV28,TRBJ2-3,TRBD2,TGTGCCAGCAGTCCCCTTGCCGGGCTAGCGGGGGGGTATACGCAGTATTTT,CASSPLAGLAGGYTQYF
many,TRBV11-2,TRBJ2-7,-,TGTGCCAGCAGCCCTTACCAGGGTTACGAGCAGTACTTC,CASSPYQGYEQYF
-,TRBV28,TRBJ2-2,-,TGTGCCAGCAGTTCTCTTACCCATTATGGGCTGTTTTTT,CASSSLTHYGLFF
-,TRBV29-1,TRBJ2-1,-,TGCAGCGTTGAGGAGGGAGTGGGAAATGAGCAGTTCTTC,CSVEEGVGNEQFF
many,TRBV3-1,TRBJ1-1,-,TGTGCCAGCAGCCAAGAATGGCCTTCTCCCCCTGAAGCTTTCTTT,CASSQEWPSPPEAFF
many,TRBV28,TRBJ1-5,-,TGTGCCAGCAGTCCTACAGGGTCGAGCAATCAGCCCCAGCATTTT,CASSPTGSSNQPQHF
-,TRBV14,TRBJ2-7,-,TGTGCCAGCAGCCCCACTGAGTTAATCCAAGGAGGCGAGCAGTACTTC,CASSPTELIQGGEQYF
many,TRBV30,TRBJ1-1,TRBD1,TGTGCCTGGTCAGGGGGCGCTGAAGCTTTCTTT,CAWSGGAEAFF
many,TRBV6-1,TRBJ2-7,-,TGTGCCAGCAGTCCCCGTTTGTTGCGGGCTGCCTACGAGCAGTACTTC,CASSPRLLRAAYEQYF
few,TRBV13,TRBJ1-2,-,TGTGCCAGCAGTCTTTTTGGGCGGGACACCCTGAACCCCTACTATGGCTACACCTTC,CASSLFGRDTLNPYYGYTF
few,TRBV28,TRBJ2-7,-,TGTGCCAGCAGACTCGACAGATCCTACGAGCAGTACTTC,CASRLDRSYEQYF
-,TRBV5-8,TRBJ1-1,-,TGTGCCAGCAGCTTGGACAGGTTGGGGACTGAAGCTTTCTTT,CASSLDRLGTEAFF
many,TRBV5-4,TRBJ1-1,TRBD1,TGTGCCAGCAGCGACGTTGGGGGGACAGCCAACACTGAAGCTTTCTTT,CASSDVGGTANTEAFF
few,TRBV7-6,TRBJ2-6,TRBD2,TGTGCCAGCAGCCCTGGACTAGCGGGGGGGCCTGGGGCCAACGTCCTGACTTTC,CASSPGLAGGPGANVLTF
many,TRBV30,TRBJ2-2,-,TGTGCCTGGAGTGTACTCGCGGGGGCGAGGACCGGGGAGCTGTTTTTT,CAWSVLAGARTGELFF